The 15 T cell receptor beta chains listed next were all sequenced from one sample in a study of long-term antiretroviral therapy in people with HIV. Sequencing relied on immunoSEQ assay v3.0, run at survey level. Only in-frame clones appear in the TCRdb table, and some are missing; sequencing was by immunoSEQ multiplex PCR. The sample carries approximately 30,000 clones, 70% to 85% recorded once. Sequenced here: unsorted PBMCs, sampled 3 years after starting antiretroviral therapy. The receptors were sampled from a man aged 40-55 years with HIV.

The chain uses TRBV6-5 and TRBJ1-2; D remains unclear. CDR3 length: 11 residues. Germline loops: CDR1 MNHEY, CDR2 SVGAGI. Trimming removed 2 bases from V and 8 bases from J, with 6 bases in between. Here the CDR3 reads CASSYGLGYTF. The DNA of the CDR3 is TGTGCCAGCAGTTACGGCTTAGGCTACACCTTC.

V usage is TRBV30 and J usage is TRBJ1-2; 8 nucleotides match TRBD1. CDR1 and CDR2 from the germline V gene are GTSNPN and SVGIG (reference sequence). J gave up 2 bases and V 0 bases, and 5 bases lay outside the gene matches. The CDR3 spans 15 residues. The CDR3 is CAWSVDRTGNYGYTF. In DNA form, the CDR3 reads TGTGCCTGGAGTGTTGACAGGACAGGGAACTATGGCTACACCTTC.

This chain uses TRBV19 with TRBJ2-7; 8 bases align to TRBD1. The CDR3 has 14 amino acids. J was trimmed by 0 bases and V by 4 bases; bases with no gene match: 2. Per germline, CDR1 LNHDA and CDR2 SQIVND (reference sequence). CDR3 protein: CASSRGQGSYEQYF. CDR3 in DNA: TGTGCCAGTAGTAGAGGACAGGGCTCCTACGAGCAGTACTTC.

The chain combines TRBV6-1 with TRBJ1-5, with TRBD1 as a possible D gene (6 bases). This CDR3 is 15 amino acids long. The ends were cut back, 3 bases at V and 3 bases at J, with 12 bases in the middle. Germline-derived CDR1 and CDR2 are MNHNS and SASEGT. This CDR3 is CASSDGGGLNQPQHF. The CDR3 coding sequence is TGTGCCAGCAGTGATGGGGGGGGCCTCAATCAGCCCCAGCATTTT.

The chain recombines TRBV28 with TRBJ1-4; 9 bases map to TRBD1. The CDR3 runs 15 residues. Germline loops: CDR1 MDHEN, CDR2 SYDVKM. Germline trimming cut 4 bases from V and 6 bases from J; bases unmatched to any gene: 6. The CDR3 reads CASSSLDRGDEKLFF. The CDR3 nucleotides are TGTGCCAGCAGTTCCTTAGACAGGGGGGATGAAAAACTGTTTTTT.

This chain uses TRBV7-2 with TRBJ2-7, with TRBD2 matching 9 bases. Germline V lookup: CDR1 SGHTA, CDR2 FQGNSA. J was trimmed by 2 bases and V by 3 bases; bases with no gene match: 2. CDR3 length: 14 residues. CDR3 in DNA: TGTGCCAGCAGCTTTAGCGGGGGTACCTACGAGCAGTACTTC. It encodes CASSFSGGTYEQYF.

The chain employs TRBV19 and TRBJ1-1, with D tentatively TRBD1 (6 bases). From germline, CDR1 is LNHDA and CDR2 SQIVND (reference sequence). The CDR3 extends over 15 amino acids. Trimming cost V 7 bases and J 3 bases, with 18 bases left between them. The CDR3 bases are TGTGCCAGTATCGGGACACCCGGGGGTTACACTGAAGCTTTCTTT. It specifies CASIGTPGGYTEAFF.

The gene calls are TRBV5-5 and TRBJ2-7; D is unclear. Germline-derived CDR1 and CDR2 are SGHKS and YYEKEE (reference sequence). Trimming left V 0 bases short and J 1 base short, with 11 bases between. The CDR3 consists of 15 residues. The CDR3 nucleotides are TGTGCCAGCAGCTTGGCCATCAGGCGATCCTACGAGCAGTACTTC. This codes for CASSLAIRRSYEQYF.

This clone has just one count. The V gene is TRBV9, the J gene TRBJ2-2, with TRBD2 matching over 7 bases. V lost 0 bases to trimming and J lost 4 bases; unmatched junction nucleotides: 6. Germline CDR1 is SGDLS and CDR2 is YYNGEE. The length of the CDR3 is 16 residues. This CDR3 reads CASSVAPAGSTGELFF. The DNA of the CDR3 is TGTGCCAGCAGCGTAGCACCAGCGGGATCCACCGGGGAGCTGTTTTTT.

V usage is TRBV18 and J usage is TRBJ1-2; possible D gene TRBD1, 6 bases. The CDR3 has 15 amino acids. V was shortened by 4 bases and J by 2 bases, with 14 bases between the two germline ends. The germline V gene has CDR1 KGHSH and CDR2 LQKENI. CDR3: CASSRETGSNYGYTF. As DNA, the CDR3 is TGTGCCAGCTCACGGGAGACAGGTTCGAACTATGGCTACACCTTC.

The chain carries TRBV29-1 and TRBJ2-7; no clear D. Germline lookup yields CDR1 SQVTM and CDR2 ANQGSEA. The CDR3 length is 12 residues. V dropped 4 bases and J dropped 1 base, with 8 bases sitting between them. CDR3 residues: CSVVNGSYEQYF. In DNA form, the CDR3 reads TGCAGCGTTGTAAACGGGTCCTACGAGCAGTACTTC.

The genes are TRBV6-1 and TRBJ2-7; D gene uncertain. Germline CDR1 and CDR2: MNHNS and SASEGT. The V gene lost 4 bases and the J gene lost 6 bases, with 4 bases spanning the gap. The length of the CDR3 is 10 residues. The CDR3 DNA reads TGTGCCAGCAGTGTTTCCGAGCAGTACTTC. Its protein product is CASSVSEQYF.

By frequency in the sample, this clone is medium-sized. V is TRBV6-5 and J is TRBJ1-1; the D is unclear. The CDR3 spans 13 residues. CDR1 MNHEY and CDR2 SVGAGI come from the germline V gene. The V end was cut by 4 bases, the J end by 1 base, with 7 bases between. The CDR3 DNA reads TGTGCCAGCAGTTCCCGCGGGAACACTGAAGCTTTCTTT. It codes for CASSSRGNTEAFF.

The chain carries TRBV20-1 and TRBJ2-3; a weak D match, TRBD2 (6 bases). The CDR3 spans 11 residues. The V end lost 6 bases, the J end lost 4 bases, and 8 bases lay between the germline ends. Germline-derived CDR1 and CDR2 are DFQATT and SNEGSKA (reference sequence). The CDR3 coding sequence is TGCAGTGCAAGGGAGGCAGATACGCAGTATTTT. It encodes CSAREADTQYF.

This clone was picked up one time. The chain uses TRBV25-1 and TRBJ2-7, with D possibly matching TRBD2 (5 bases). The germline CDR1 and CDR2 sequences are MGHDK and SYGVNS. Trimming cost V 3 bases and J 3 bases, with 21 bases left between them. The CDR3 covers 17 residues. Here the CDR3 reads CASSDFTGYPRDYEQYF. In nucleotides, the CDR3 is TGTGCCAGCAGTGATTTTACGGGATACCCTCGGGACTACGAGCAGTACTTC.